The clone carrying this TCR beta chain is categorized as medium-sized. Its antigen remains unidentified. The table came from immunoSEQ multiplex PCR; TCRdb's copy has only in-frame clones and leaves some out. Found here are thousands of clones, 28% of them singletons; the top ten hold 11% to 15%. These data are taken from a study of T cells in localized non-small cell lung cancer. General study findings and limits: With higher T cell density in blood came longer overall survival. For the top 100 tumor clones, a median roughly 55 also appeared in adjacent lung.

This CDR3 comprises 15 residues. The trim removed 7 bases at V and 4 bases at J, leaving 7 bases unmatched. Looked up from germline, CDR1 is MNHGY and CDR2 is SAAAGT. The J gene is TRBJ1-6, the V gene TRBV6-8, with TRBD1 matching 7 bases. Sequenced material: lung tumor tissue, taken before any cancer treatment. The TCR sequence derives from a male donor aged 60 or over with stage I lung adenocarcinoma. The CDR3 bases are TGTGCCAGCACCAGGGGGGCCCTTTATAATTCACCCCTCCACTTT. Encoded protein: CASTRGALYNSPLHF.